The 15 T cell receptor beta chains in this list originate from one sample, sequenced in a study of cytomegalovirus exposure and HLA in healthy donors (dated by TCRdb to 2017 to 2019). The library was generated by the immunoSEQ multiplex PCR assay. For the multiplex PCR, a mixture combining 60 forward primers for TCR Vbeta segments and 13 reverse primers for TCR Jbeta segments was used. Drawn from immuneACCESS, this table holds only the in-frame rearrangements with V and J called that TCRdb kept. Clones are partly lost; checked studies trace under half to an unresolved V gene and leave the rest unexplained. Across this sample there are about 170,000 clones, with 75% to 90% seen only once. The top ten hold approximately 2.1% of the sample. The sample was PBMCs. The receptors derive from a male donor in good health and CMV-seronegative.

The chain carries TRBV13 and TRBJ1-2, with 8 bases matching TRBD1. After removal of 5 bases from V and 1 base from J, the junction contained 9 bases not matched to a gene. The CDR3 extends over 16 amino acids. From germline, CDR1 is PRHDT and CDR2 FYEKMQ (reference sequence). CDR3 sequence reads: CASSQGAGGYNYGYTF. CDR3 nucleotides: TGTGCCAGCAGCCAGGGCGCAGGGGGCTATAACTATGGCTACACCTTC.

The chain has TRBV11-2 and TRBJ1-2, with D possibly matching TRBD1 (5 bases). Trimming shortened V by 3 bases and J by 4 bases, and 9 bases separated the two germline ends. The CDR3 spans 13 residues. Germline V CDR1 and CDR2: SGHAT, FQNNGV. DNA for the CDR3: TGTGCCAGCAGCTTGGACACTTTCTATGGCTACACCTTC. Its protein product is CASSLDTFYGYTF.

This chain joins TRBV5-1 and TRBJ2-3, with D possibly being TRBD2 (6 bases). CDR3 length: 17 amino acids. The V gene lost 0 bases and the J gene lost 6 bases, with 20 bases spanning the gap. Germline CDR1 is SGHRS and CDR2 is YFSETQ. CDR3 loop: CASSLAALGRTWDTQYF. CDR3 DNA: TGCGCCAGCAGCTTGGCCGCTTTGGGGAGGACGTGGGATACGCAGTATTTT.

This clone was recorded only once. The rearrangement joins TRBV9 to TRBJ1-5; maybe TRBD1 (6 bases). The CDR3 sequence is 15 residues long. Germline V lookup: CDR1 SGDLS, CDR2 YYNGEE. V lost 0 bases, J lost 4 bases, and 11 bases lay in between. CDR3 protein: CASSVGERGNQPQHF. The CDR3 DNA reads TGTGCCAGCAGCGTAGGAGAGAGGGGGAATCAGCCCCAGCATTTT.

The chain recombines TRBV7-9 with TRBJ1-2; no clear D. The CDR3 sequence is 17 residues long. The germline V gene encodes CDR1 SEHNR and CDR2 FQNEAQ (reference sequence). Trimming took off 5 bases at V and 4 bases at J, with 23 bases between the two ends. CDR3: CASSLSASGRRGYGYTF. The CDR3 coding sequence is TGTGCCAGCAGCCTATCCGCCTCGGGCAGGCGGGGCTATGGCTACACCTTC.

The chain links TRBV29-1 to TRBJ1-1; 7 bases line up with TRBD1. Per germline, CDR1 SQVTM and CDR2 ANQGSEA. V lost 1 base, J lost 1 base, and 0 bases stayed unmatched. The CDR3 consists of 13 residues. The CDR3 is CSVEGQGNTEAFF. The CDR3 DNA reads as TGCAGCGTTGAAGGACAGGGGAACACTGAAGCTTTCTTT. The full variable domain, in which reference TRBV29-1 and TRBJ1-1 provide the parts outside the CDR3, is SAVISQKPSRDICQRGTSLTIQCQVDSQVTMMFWYRQQPGQSLTLIATANQGSEATYESGFVIDKFPISRPNLTFSTLTVSNMSPEDSSIYLCSVEGQGNTEAFFGQGTRLTVV.

The chain joins TRBV6-5 to TRBJ2-7; the D gene is possibly TRBD1 (6 bases). The germline V and J ends were trimmed by 7 bases and 2 bases, with 12 bases remaining between them. CDR3 length: 13 amino acids. Germline values: CDR1 MNHEY, CDR2 SVGAGI. The CDR3 DNA is TGTGCCAGCACTCGACAGGACACCTACGAGCAGTACTTC. It is translated as CASTRQDTYEQYF.

As to this clone: Additional DNA sequences in this sample encode the identical CDR3. The rearrangement joins TRBV5-1 to TRBJ1-5, with TRBD1 matching over 7 bases. After removal of 4 bases from V and 2 bases from J, the junction contained 3 bases not matched to a gene. Germline V gene data show CDR1 as SGHRS and CDR2 as YFSETQ. The CDR3 has 14 residues. CDR3 DNA: TGCGCCAGCAGCCCGGGGACAGGCAATCAGCCCCAGCATTTT. It specifies CASSPGTGNQPQHF.

This clone was seen a handful of times. V and J are TRBV27 and TRBJ1-5, with a tentative D call TRBD1 (5 bases). The CDR3 covers 17 residues. V lost 5 bases to trimming and J lost 5 bases, with 22 bases between them. CDR1 and CDR2 (germline): MNHEY, SMNVEV (reference sequence). Here the CDR3 DNA reads TGTGCCAGCAGTCCTGGGCGGGGTAGGGGTGTGGATCAGCCCCAGCATTTT. Translation: CASSPGRGRGVDQPQHF.

The chain carries TRBV7-2 and TRBJ1-4; D perhaps matches TRBD1 (6 bases). The V end lost 3 bases, the J end lost 7 bases, and 15 bases lay between the germline ends. Per germline, CDR1 SGHTA and CDR2 FQGNSA. This CDR3 spans 15 amino acids. The CDR3 region has the DNA TGTGCCAGCAGCTTTCGGGACACACGCGGTGAAAAACTGTTTTTT. This translates into CASSFRDTRGEKLFF.

V and J are TRBV5-1 and TRBJ1-1; D gene unclear. Trimming stripped 2 bases from V and 3 bases from J, with 14 bases between. Germline V gene data show CDR1 as SGHRS and CDR2 as YFSETQ. The CDR3 spans 15 residues. CDR3 amino acids: CASSLGLPGDTEAFF. The DNA for the CDR3 is TGCGCCAGCAGCTTAGGACTGCCTGGGGACACTGAAGCTTTCTTT.

J is TRBJ2-7 and V is TRBV29-1, with D maybe TRBD1 (5 bases). This CDR3 is 12 amino acids long. CDR1 is SQVTM, CDR2 ANQGSEA, per germline. V was pared by 4 bases and J by 5 bases, with 12 bases between. The CDR3 coding sequence is TGCAGCGTTGGATCAGGACAAAACGAGCAGTACTTC. Amino acid sequence: CSVGSGQNEQYF.

V and J are TRBV13 and TRBJ2-1; D uncertain. CDR1 and CDR2 (germline): PRHDT, FYEKMQ (reference sequence). This CDR3 comprises 13 residues. Between the trimmed V and J ends, which lost 0 bases and 7 bases, there was a span of 7 bases. The CDR3 loop reads CASSLGPRNEQFF. The CDR3 DNA reads TGTGCCAGCAGCTTAGGCCCTCGGAATGAGCAGTTCTTC.

V and J are TRBV4-1 and TRBJ2-3; D is undetermined. Germline CDR1 and CDR2: MGHRA and YSYEKL. The germline V and J ends were trimmed by 3 bases and 5 bases, with 6 bases remaining between them. This CDR3 spans 12 amino acids. The CDR3 DNA is TGCGCCAGCAGCCACCCTTTAGATACGCAGTATTTT. Translation: CASSHPLDTQYF.

This rearrangement joins TRBV5-1 to TRBJ2-1, with 9 nucleotides matching TRBD1. Germline V gene data show CDR1 as SGHRS and CDR2 as YFSETQ. The CDR3 consists of 13 residues. The V segment lost 4 bases and the J segment 12 bases; nucleotides outside the gene matches: 8. For the CDR3, the DNA is TGCGCCAGCAGCGTCGGGACAGGGAACGTGCAGTTCTTC. Protein product: CASSVGTGNVQFF.